The entry below describes one T cell receptor (beta chain). The antigen it recognizes is unknown. Base qualities are missing; no much larger clone stands one base away. The treatment or condition label corresponds to: in vitro stimulation with specific CMV peptide epitopes to enrich CMV-specific T cells. This record comes from a study of T cell repertoires in cytomegalovirus infection (dated by TCRdb to between 2018 and 2020). For the study in its entirety: The peptide stimulations were aimed at well-studied HLA-B-restricted epitopes as well as recently identified HLA-C-restricted CMV epitopes, whose presentation resists viral immunomodulation. Because public TCR beta signatures pointed to carriage of CMV infection together with the matching HLA type, the HLA type of each donor mattered for the analysis.

General findings and caveats noted by the study authors: Cumulative frequency of public TCR beta family members discriminated carriers of CMV infection plus the relevant HLA type in this cohort and an independent approximately 350-donor cohort. The ex vivo response was dominated by HLA-C-restricted CMV-specific TCR beta clonotypes, which also provided the single most frequent clonotype in two of eight donors.

V is shortened by 6 bases, J by 4 bases, and the region joining them spans 14 bases. Inclusive of the bounding cysteine and phenylalanine, the CDR3 is 13 residues long. The retained sequence is limited to the CDR3, 39 bases, with the frame set at the first base. CDR1 and CDR2, looked up from the germline V gene (reference sequence), are DFQATT and SNEGSKA. Sequencing took place on an Illumina HiSeq 1500. TCRdb redid the processing of the public reads, applying fastp at Q25 and MiXCR, and retained in-frame beta chains. Rows with one shared CDR3 protein collapse into an entry with the most common genes and DNA. This sample comprises more than 95,000 distinct CDR3 sequences, over 25% of them detected only once. Jointly, the top ten make up around 54% of the sample.

The clonotype comes from a human donor in good health (CMV status not recorded). Some clones in this sample may be carry-over from other donors' samples. The source was CD8+ T cells from cultured PBMCs, collected from culture after CMV antigen stimulation. The chain joins TRBV20-1 to TRBJ2-3; the D gene remains uncertain. The sequenced DNA is TGCAGTGCCCCACAGCCGTGGTCAGATACGCAGTATTTT. This gives the protein CSAPQPWSDTQYF.